The source of this T cell receptor (beta chain) is a study of radiation and T cells in renal cell carcinoma. For the study at large: Nephrectomy followed 15 Gy stereotactic body radiation by 4 weeks. Regarding the study as a whole: Pretreatment tumor biopsies were lacking, so baseline clonotypes are unknown. In blood, top tumor clones expanded by 2 weeks, shrinking by 4.

This table comes from immunoSEQ multiplex PCR, and its TCRdb copy is limited to in-frame clones, with some not included. The top ten hold around 21% of the sample, which has approximately 150,000 clones, around four fifths seen once. Time point meaning: baseline pretreatment blood. Treatment meaning: 15 Gy SBRT to primary tumor, nephrectomy 4 weeks later. Serial blood draws occurred at baseline and 2 and 4 weeks post-SBRT. A word on this clone: Its antigen is unknown.

Germline V gene lookup returns CDR1 MNHEY and CDR2 SVGAGI. The CDR3 totals 14 residues. V was pared by 5 bases and J by 2 bases, with 1 base of the junction left unmatched. The specimen comprised blood, sampled from a patient whose treatment included radiotherapy and nephrectomy. The receptor's source is a woman aged 50 to 65 with renal cell carcinoma. The genes are TRBV6-5 and TRBJ1-3; 9 bases fit TRBD1. The CDR3 here is CASSRQGAGNTIYF. The CDR3 region has the DNA TGTGCCAGCAGTCGACAGGGGGCTGGAAACACCATATATTTT.